Each of the 16 T cell receptor beta chains below was sequenced from the same sample in a study of monozygotic twins with inflammatory bowel disease. TCRdb re-called the 5' RACE reads, yielding one record per CDR3 amino acid sequence without DNA. The sample data list 300,000 to 400,000 distinct CDR3 sequences. Sequencing was carried out using blood. The receptor source for this set is a human donor with ulcerative colitis or Crohn's disease, or a healthy co-twin of an affected twin (not recorded which).

The chain combines TRBV10-3 with TRBJ2-7. Germline CDR1 ENHRY, CDR2 SYGVKD. The CDR3 has 13 residues. CDR3 sequence: CAISESLVYEQYF.

The V call is TRBV29-1, the J call TRBJ2-1; TCRdb picks TRBD2, but there is no DNA to check that call. Germline lookup yields CDR1 SQVTM and CDR2 ANQGSEA. The CDR3 loop spans 14 amino acids. This chain's CDR3 is CSATIAGAYNEQFF.

The CDR3 is CASSEQAGNANYGYTF. This chain links TRBV5-1 with TRBJ1-2; the D call from TCRdb, TRBD1, cannot be confirmed without DNA. CDR1 is SGHRS and CDR2 is YFSETQ in the germline V gene. The CDR3 has 16 amino acids.

The chain has TRBV11-2 and TRBJ2-5. The CDR3 has 12 amino acids. CDR1 and CDR2 from the germline V gene are SGHAT and FQNNGV. Here the CDR3 reads CASSYIRETQYF.

The rearrangement links TRBV12-3 or TRBV12-4 to TRBJ2-7; TCRdb's D call of TRBD2 is untestable without DNA. The CDR3 is 17 amino acids. The CDR3 spells CASSLGGRTSGSYEQYF.

The chain employs TRBV19 and TRBJ1-5. There are 13 residues in the CDR3. The germline V gene has CDR1 LNHDA and CDR2 SQIVND (reference sequence). This chain's CDR3 is CASSTGINQPQHF. The full variable domain, completed using reference TRBV19 and TRBJ1-5, is DGGITQSPKYLFRKEGQNVTLSCEQNLNHDAMYWYRQDPGQGLRLIYYSQIVNDFQKGDIAEGYSVSREKKESFPLTVTSAQKNPTAFYLCASSTGINQPQHFGDGTRLSIL.

The chain carries TRBV5-1 and TRBJ2-3; no DNA is available, so the TRBD1 call from TCRdb remains unchecked. CDR3 length: 18 amino acids. Looked up from germline, CDR1 is SGHRS and CDR2 is YFSETQ. This CDR3 reads CASSLATGGARPTDTQYF.

CDR3 sequence reads: CASSLYGGYNEQFF. The chain combines TRBV28 with TRBJ2-1; TCRdb gives TRBD2 as the D gene, but with no DNA this cannot be confirmed. Germline V gene data show CDR1 as MDHEN and CDR2 as SYDVKM. This CDR3 spans 14 amino acids. The full variable domain, in which reference TRBV28 and TRBJ2-1 provide the parts outside the CDR3, is DVKVTQSSRYLVKRTGEKVFLECVQDMDHENMFWYRQDPGLGLRLIYFSYDVKMKEKGDIPEGYSVSREKKERFSLILESASTNQTSMYLCASSLYGGYNEQFFGPGTRLTVL.

The genes are TRBV20-1 and TRBJ2-1; lacking DNA, the TRBD2 call made by TCRdb goes unchecked. Germline loops: CDR1 DFQATT, CDR2 SNEGSKA (reference sequence). This CDR3 has 14 amino acids. CDR3 residues: CSARDLRQQGRQFF.

The rearrangement joins TRBV6-5 to TRBJ1-2. CDR3 length: 13 amino acids. CDR1 is MNHEY, CDR2 SVGAGI, per germline. The CDR3: CASSYGDRYGYTF.

This sequence joins TRBV30 and TRBJ1-4. The CDR3 spans 13 residues. CDR1 GTSNPN and CDR2 SVGIG come from the germline V gene (reference sequence). This CDR3 reads CAWSGRAGEKLFF.

The genes are TRBV28 and TRBJ1-5; TCRdb lists TRBD1, though no DNA is available to test this call. CDR3 length: 13 residues. The germline CDR1 and CDR2 sequences are MDHEN and SYDVKM. The CDR3 sequence: CASRRPFNQPQHF.

The V call is TRBV18, the J call TRBJ1-1. The germline CDR1 and CDR2 sequences are KGHSH and LQKENI. This CDR3 has 14 amino acids. CDR3 sequence reads: CASSPKNGDTEAFF. The full variable domain, rest sourced from reference TRBV18 and TRBJ1-1, is NAGVMQNPRHLVRRRGQEARLRCSPMKGHSHVYWYRQLPEEGLKFMVYLQKENIIDESGMPKERFSAEFPKEGPSILRIQQVVRGDSAAYFCASSPKNGDTEAFFGQGTRLTVV.

The chain employs TRBV6-2 or TRBV6-3 and TRBJ2-7; TCRdb selects TRBD2, and the lack of DNA leaves this call unchecked. The germline V gene has CDR1 MNHEY and CDR2 SVGEGT. The CDR3 is made up of 14 amino acids. CDR3 in amino acids: CASRRYSGAYEQYF.

The chain joins TRBV11-2 to TRBJ2-5; TCRdb outputs TRBD1, but without DNA this stays unchecked. Germline V gene lookup returns CDR1 SGHAT and CDR2 FQNNGV. The CDR3 consists of 19 residues. The CDR3 spells CASSPIPWDTQSWEETQYF.

The chain couples TRBV20-1 to TRBJ1-4; the TRBD1 assignment by TCRdb is unverifiable without DNA. In germline, CDR1 is DFQATT, CDR2 SNEGSKA (reference sequence). The CDR3 sequence is 15 residues long. The CDR3: CSARNDGQGWEKLFF.